This T cell receptor beta chain stems from a study of blood T cells in healthy people across ages. Study-wide results and limits: It was found that TCR beta diversity correlated strongly with the percentage of naive T cells. Whereas aged donors had fewer naive CD4+ cells, long-lived donors had more of them and higher diversity. Naive and antigen-experienced cells could not be conclusively compared, given unsorted PBMCs.

Deletions cut 0 bases from V and 9 bases from J, with 11 bases between. The CDR3 covers 13 residues. Germline-derived CDR1 and CDR2 are LGHDT and YNNKEL (reference sequence). A second roughly 6 to 11 cycle PCR used barcoded and J-beta primers. A template-switch adaptor with 12 random nucleotides tagged each cDNA molecule. MiXCR, applied by TCRdb to the 5' RACE reads, yields one record per CDR3 protein. The sample has around 750,000 distinct CDR3 sequences, about 53% seen once; the top ten hold around 40%. About this clonotype: Antigen: not known.

The rearrangement uses TRBV3-1 and TRBJ1-2; D call uncertain. Source material: blood. This clonotype originated in a man older than 75 in good health. Here the CDR3 DNA reads TGTGCCAGCAGCCAAGAATCTTCGGCGAGCTACACCTTC. Translating it yields CASSQESSASYTF.